Below, 9 T cell receptor beta chains from the same sample are listed, as sequenced in a study of sequential checkpoint blockade in melanoma. Treatment specified: randomized to nivolumab then ipilimumab (arm A) or the reverse (arm B). Here immunoSEQ multiplex PCR was the method, and the copy in TCRdb shows in-frame clones only, minus some. This sample yields 15,000 to 20,000 clones, of which approximately 80% are seen a single time; about 10% belongs to the top ten. Sample: CD8+ T cells sorted from blood (inferred from file names), taken from a patient given nivolumab and ipilimumab in sequence. These TCRs come from a human donor with melanoma.

The genes are TRBV9 and TRBJ1-1, with 10 bases aligning to TRBD1. Germline values: CDR1 SGDLS, CDR2 YYNGEE. V lost 2 bases and J lost 4; bases outside the gene matches: 5. There are 15 residues in the CDR3. CDR3 loop: CASSVGQGVATEAFF. Here the CDR3 DNA reads TGTGCCAGCAGCGTTGGACAGGGGGTCGCCACTGAAGCTTTCTTT.

CDR3 coding DNA: TGTGCCAGCAGCTTAGGTGCCTTCCCAGGCTACGAGCAGTACTTC. Amino acids: CASSLGAFPGYEQYF. This chain uses TRBV7-8 with TRBJ2-7; D unresolved. Trimming took 1 base from V and 3 from J, leaving 13 bases between them. The V gene's germline CDR1 is SGHVS and CDR2 FQNEAQ. This CDR3 spans 15 amino acids.

The chain recombines TRBV29-1 with TRBJ2-5; maybe TRBD1 (5 bases). The assigned J gene may be wrong: the sequence end matches TRBJ2-7 better. Looked up from germline, CDR1 is SQVTM and CDR2 is ANQGSEA. The CDR3 totals 15 residues. CDR3 DNA sequence: TGCAGCGTTGAAACGTCCGACGACAGTGCCTACGAGCAGTACTTC. Translated, it gives CSVETSDDSAYEQYF.

This chain uses TRBV19 with TRBJ1-1; 9 bases line up with TRBD1. The CDR3 contains 14 residues. V was clipped by 5 bases and J by 5 bases; unmatched bases: 6. Germline V gene sequence: CDR1 LNHDA, CDR2 SQIVND (reference sequence). Here the CDR3 DNA reads TGTGCCAGTAGTTCACCGGGACAGGGAACTGAAGCTTTCTTT. Translated: CASSSPGQGTEAFF.

This clone was picked up a small number of times. The genes are TRBV7-8 and TRBJ1-1; 12 bases match TRBD1. CDR3 length: 18 residues. Per germline, CDR1 SGHVS and CDR2 FQNEAQ. Losses at the gene ends were 1 base for V and 0 bases for J; bases not matched to a gene: 6. CDR3: CASSLEGTGGPMNTEAFF. CDR3 in DNA: TGTGCCAGCAGCTTAGAAGGGACAGGGGGCCCAATGAACACTGAAGCTTTCTTT.

The chain is built from TRBV5-5 and TRBJ2-7, with D tentatively TRBD2 (5 bases). The CDR3 loop spans 15 amino acids. With 3 bases removed from V and 0 bases from J, the gap between germline ends came to 13 bases. From germline, CDR1 is SGHKS and CDR2 YYEKEE (reference sequence). CDR3 in amino acids: CASSSLVRSSYEQYF. CDR3 in DNA: TGTGCCAGCAGCTCACTAGTCAGGAGCTCCTACGAGCAGTACTTC.

The V gene is TRBV4-3, the J gene TRBJ2-7; TRBD1 agrees at 8 bases. The CDR3 is made up of 15 amino acids. Germline V lookup: CDR1 LGHNA, CDR2 YSLEER. Trimming removed 1 base from V and 3 bases from J; junction bases left unmatched: 5. The DNA of the CDR3 is TGCGCCAGCAGCCAAGCCAGGGGGCAGATCTACGAGCAGTACTTC. Its protein is CASSQARGQIYEQYF.

V gene TRBV5-1 combines with J gene TRBJ2-7; 8 positions match TRBD2. The germline V gene encodes CDR1 SGHRS and CDR2 YFSETQ. The trim removed 0 bases at V and 0 bases at J, leaving 5 bases unmatched. The CDR3 runs to 16 residues. The CDR3 DNA sequence: TGCGCCAGCAGCTTGGCGATAGCGGGACCCTCCTACGAGCAGTACTTC. This translates into CASSLAIAGPSYEQYF.

The rearrangement joins TRBV4-3 to TRBJ2-7; D remains ambiguous. Germline values: CDR1 LGHNA, CDR2 YSLEER. The CDR3 runs 14 residues. V was clipped by 1 base and J by 1 base, with 8 bases between them. This CDR3 is CASSQVIGSYEQYF. The DNA of the CDR3 is TGCGCCAGCAGCCAAGTAATCGGGTCCTACGAGCAGTACTTC.